These 12 T cell receptor beta chains were sequenced from one sample in a study of response to subunit inactivated influenza vaccine. Using its own MiXCR run on the RT-PCR reads, TCRdb lists one record per CDR3 protein. The table shows roughly 670,000 distinct CDR3 sequences, with 12% to 15% occurring only once. This material consisted of PBMCs from blood, taken roughly 2 weeks before vaccination. The origin of the receptors is a man in his fifties or sixties who received an inactivated influenza vaccine.

The gene calls are TRBV5-1 and TRBJ2-6; D gene unclear. V gave up 4 bases and J gave up 0 bases, with 14 bases separating them. The CDR3 contains 17 residues. The germline CDR1 and CDR2 sequences are SGHRS and YFSETQ. CDR3 loop: CASSQTRTSSGANVLTF. The CDR3 DNA sequence: TGCGCCAGCAGCCAGACAAGAACCAGCTCTGGGGCCAACGTCCTGACTTTC.

This clonotype was seen a few times. The chain joins TRBV9 to TRBJ2-7; D is unresolved. CDR1 and CDR2 from the germline V gene are SGDLS and YYNGEE. CDR3 length: 12 residues. V gave up 3 bases and J gave up 6 bases, with 10 bases separating them. The CDR3 DNA sequence: TGTGCCAGCAGCGGCTCGATGGGCGAGCAGTACTTC. Translating gives CASSGSMGEQYF.

The gene calls are TRBV4-2 and TRBJ2-2; 8 nucleotides align to TRBD2. The CDR3 contains 16 residues. The ends lost 0 bases at V and 5 bases at J; junction bases unmatched: 5. The germline CDR1 and CDR2 sequences are LGHNA and YNFKEQ. CDR3 sequence reads: CASSQDRSGGTGELFF. CDR3 bases: TGTGCCAGCAGCCAAGATCGAAGCGGGGGAACCGGGGAGCTGTTTTTT.

The table lists this clonotype with many counts. The chain employs TRBV12-3 or TRBV12-4 and TRBJ1-1; TRBD1 agrees at 8 bases. This CDR3 region has 15 residues. After removal of 5 bases from V and 1 base from J, the junction contained 6 bases not matched to a gene. CDR3 region: CASSLQGAKNTEAFF. The CDR3 coding sequence is TGTGCCAGCAGTCTTCAGGGGGCTAAGAACACTGAAGCTTTCTTT.

The chain joins TRBV12-3 or TRBV12-4 to TRBJ1-3, with unresolved D. The V gene lost 2 bases and the J gene lost 3 bases, with 8 bases spanning the gap. The CDR3 runs to 14 residues. The chain's CDR3 is CASSLIGHGNTIYF. Here the CDR3 DNA reads TGTGCCAGCAGTTTAATAGGGCATGGAAACACCATATATTTT.

The J gene is TRBJ1-5, the V gene TRBV20-1, with 9 bases fitting TRBD1. Germline loops: CDR1 DFQATT, CDR2 SNEGSKA (reference sequence). The CDR3 length is 14 residues. Trimming cost V 6 bases and J 6 bases; bases outside gene matches: 9. The DNA of the CDR3 is TGCAGTGCCCAGGCTAACAGGGGGCTTCAGCCCCAGCATTTT. It encodes CSAQANRGLQPQHF.

This clonotype was observed a few times. The chain has TRBV5-6 and TRBJ2-5; 8 bases are a match to TRBD1. The CDR3 contains 16 residues. With 4 bases clipped from V and 4 bases from J, the junction kept 12 bases outside the gene matches. The germline V gene encodes CDR1 SGHDT and CDR2 YYEEEE. CDR3 region: CASSQNIRGLVETQYF. In nucleotides, the CDR3 is TGTGCCAGCAGCCAGAACATCAGGGGGCTTGTAGAGACCCAGTACTTC.

V usage is TRBV7-2 and J usage is TRBJ1-5; D unclear. Trimming took 1 base from V and 3 from J, leaving 7 bases between them. The CDR3 sequence is 14 residues long. Per germline, CDR1 SGHTA and CDR2 FQGNSA. In DNA, the CDR3 is TGTGCCAGCAGCTTAGAGGCGATCAATCAGCCCCAGCATTTT. It codes for CASSLEAINQPQHF.

This clonotype was observed a handful of times. The chain is built from TRBV7-2 and TRBJ2-2, with 9 nucleotides matching TRBD2. Germline V gene lookup returns CDR1 SGHTA and CDR2 FQGNSA. The J segment lost 4 bases and the V segment lost 4 bases, leaving 7 bases of the junction unmatched. The CDR3 totals 16 residues. The CDR3 reads CASSSQASGITGELFF. Here the CDR3 DNA reads TGTGCCAGCAGCTCCCAGGCTAGCGGGATCACCGGGGAGCTGTTTTTT.

Only a few counts were recorded for this clonotype. The chain has TRBV28 and TRBJ2-5; 10 positions match TRBD2. The J segment lost 4 bases and the V segment lost 6 bases, leaving 2 bases of the junction unmatched. Germline-derived CDR1 and CDR2 are MDHEN and SYDVKM. CDR3 length equals 13 residues. CDR3 region: CASSGLAVETQYF. The CDR3 nucleotides read TGTGCCAGCAGCGGACTAGCGGTAGAGACCCAGTACTTC. The entire variable domain, with the rest obtained from reference TRBV28 and TRBJ2-5, is as follows: DVKVTQSSRYLVKRTGEKVFLECVQDMDHENMFWYRQDPGLGLRLIYFSYDVKMKEKGDIPEGYSVSREKKERFSLILESASTNQTSMYLCASSGLAVETQYFGPGTRLLVL.

The chain combines TRBV7-3 with TRBJ2-1, with 9 bases matching TRBD1. Germline V lookup: CDR1 SGHTA, CDR2 FQGTGA. The ends lost 4 bases at V and 5 bases at J; junction bases unmatched: 21. The CDR3 runs 20 residues. This CDR3 reads CASSSNPGQGRPGANNEQFF. CDR3 nucleotide sequence: TGTGCCAGCAGCTCTAACCCGGGACAGGGTCGACCGGGAGCGAACAATGAGCAGTTCTTC.

The V gene is TRBV6-2 or TRBV6-3, the J gene TRBJ2-7; D tentatively fits TRBD1 or TRBD2 (6 bases each). This CDR3 spans 14 amino acids. Trimming pared 2 bases from V and 0 bases from J, leaving 8 bases between. Germline CDR1 reads MNHEY; CDR2 reads SVGEGT. The CDR3 here is CASSYRGHSYEQYF. The CDR3, as DNA: TGTGCCAGCAGTTACCGGGGGCACTCCTACGAGCAGTACTTC.